The T cell receptor beta chain described here comes from a study of shared clonotypes between healthy human individuals. Per the germline V gene, CDR1 is SGHRS and CDR2 is YFSETQ. Trimming took 0 bases from V and 4 from J, leaving 11 bases between them. This CDR3 comprises 15 residues. Profiled with immunoSEQ multiplex PCR; TCRdb holds only in-frame clones, not every one. The profile shows around 500,000 clones, almost 80% of them singletons. The J gene is TRBJ2-1, the V gene TRBV5-1, with D possibly matching TRBD1 (5 bases). The sequenced sample consisted of PBMCs. The TCR sequence derives from a woman aged 40 to 49 in good health. Some clones in this sample may be carry-over from other donors' samples. The CDR3 nucleotides read TGCGCCAGCAGCTTGGGGGTGGGGCTTTACAATGAGCAGTTCTTC. This gives the protein CASSLGVGLYNEQFF.